Listed below are T cell receptor beta chains from one sample, sequenced in a study of blood T cell repertoires in COVID-19. The data were produced by immunoSEQ multiplex PCR, yet TCRdb's version contains in-frame clones alone and is incomplete. The repertoire holds under 300,000 clones, with roughly 82% as singletons. The sequenced sample consisted of peripheral blood. Receptors originate from a man older than 75 with acute or convalescent COVID-19. Both conserved end residues are part of each CDR3. The order of the fields is clone size, V gene, D gene, J gene, CDR3 protein, CDR3 DNA. D genes are given only for firm matches. A clone size is listed for some rows: how often the clone was seen (once, few, many), or a class if it is expanded.

-,TRBV5-4,TRBD1,TRBJ1-2,CASGSSLDRVGGGYTF,TGTGCCAGCGGCTCATCCTTGGACAGGGTGGGAGGAGGCTACACCTTC
-,TRBV6-5,TRBD1,TRBJ1-4,CASTRTGGREKLFF,TGTGCCAGCACCCGGACAGGGGGCCGCGAAAAACTGTTTTTT
-,TRBV6-6,TRBD1,TRBJ1-6,CASSPPGQGGSPPHF,TGTGCCAGCAGTCCGCCGGGACAGGGCGGTTCACCCCCCCACTTT
-,TRBV28,-,TRBJ1-2,CASSSRRQDLGWGYTF,TGTGCCAGCAGCTCCCGCCGACAGGACCTTGGGTGGGGCTACACCTTC
-,TRBV7-3,-,TRBJ2-3,CASSLTGLTQYF,TGTGCCAGCAGCTTAACGGGACTGACGCAGTATTTT
-,TRBV5-4,-,TRBJ2-7,CASSFMTVGEQYF,TGTGCCAGCAGCTTTATGACAGTTGGGGAGCAGTACTTC
once,TRBV20-1,TRBD2,TRBJ2-2,CSASISGGTGELFF,TGCAGTGCTAGTATTAGCGGGGGAACCGGGGAGCTGTTTTTT
-,TRBV5-1,-,TRBJ2-1,CASKGGDSYNEQFF,TGCGCCAGCAAAGGCGGGGACTCCTACAATGAGCAGTTCTTC
-,TRBV25-1,TRBD1,TRBJ2-7,CASRQSGTGGTPYEQYF,TGTGCCAGCAGGCAGTCCGGGACAGGGGGCACTCCCTACGAGCAGTACTTC
-,TRBV5-6,-,TRBJ2-1,CASSLPDSRYNEQFF,TGTGCCAGCAGCTTACCGGACAGTAGATACAATGAGCAGTTCTTC
-,TRBV6-5,-,TRBJ2-2,CASSYYRYTGELFF,TGTGCCAGCAGTTACTACAGATACACCGGGGAGCTGTTTTTT
-,TRBV29-1,TRBD1,TRBJ2-3,CSAPSWDRGTDTQYF,TGCAGCGCCCCTTCATGGGACAGAGGCACAGATACGCAGTATTTT
-,TRBV4-2,-,TRBJ1-1,CASSQSGSNTEAFF,TGTGCCAGCAGCCAATCAGGGTCGAACACTGAAGCTTTCTTT
once,TRBV29-1,TRBD1,TRBJ2-1,CSVAVGTGDNEQFF,TGCAGCGTCGCCGTGGGGACAGGGGACAATGAGCAGTTCTTC
-,TRBV19,-,TRBJ1-1,CASTPGQFHMNTEAFF,TGTGCCAGTACTCCCGGACAGTTCCACATGAACACTGAAGCTTTCTTT
-,TRBV19,TRBD2,TRBJ2-1,CASSSTSGVYNEQFF,TGTGCCAGTAGTTCGACTAGCGGGGTCTACAATGAGCAGTTCTTC
once,TRBV7-8,-,TRBJ1-1,CASSLLHPREMNTEAFF,TGTGCCAGCAGCTTATTACACCCGCGGGAGATGAACACTGAAGCTTTCTTT
-,TRBV18,TRBD2,TRBJ2-2,CASSPGLAGAGELFF,TGTGCCAGCTCTCCGGGACTAGCGGGAGCCGGGGAGCTGTTTTTT
-,TRBV27,TRBD1,TRBJ1-1,CASRSPGQGARTEAFF,TGTGCCAGCAGGTCACCGGGACAGGGGGCGAGGACTGAAGCTTTCTTT